Following are 11 T cell receptor beta chains from one sample sequenced in a study of blood T cell repertoires in COVID-19. Using immunoSEQ multiplex PCR, the repertoire was profiled, and TCRdb retains in-frame clones only, with some absent. The sample carries 250,000 to 300,000 clones, 89% recorded once. The sequenced material came from PBMCs or T cells enriched from blood (not recorded which). These receptors were taken from a woman aged 40 to 55 who had recovered from COVID-19.

The chain joins TRBV5-6 to TRBJ2-2; 10 bases agree with TRBD2. Germline V CDR1 and CDR2: SGHDT, YYEEEE. The V gene end was trimmed by 2 bases and the J gene end by 2 bases; junction bases not matched to a gene: 0. This CDR3 contains 15 residues. The CDR3 region has the DNA TGTGCCAGCAGCTTACTAGCGGGAAACACCGGGGAGCTGTTTTTT. This codes for CASSLLAGNTGELFF.

This sequence joins TRBV15 and TRBJ1-2; D unresolved. This CDR3 is 16 amino acids long. The V end lost 0 bases, the J end lost 4 bases, and 15 bases lay between the germline ends. Germline loops: CDR1 LNHNV, CDR2 YYDKDF (reference sequence). The CDR3 sequence is CATSRDVFASSYGYTF. CDR3 bases: TGTGCCACCAGCAGAGACGTTTTTGCGTCTTCCTATGGCTACACCTTC.

The V and J genes are TRBV14 and TRBJ1-3, with TRBD1 as a possible D gene (6 bases). With 3 bases removed from V and 3 bases from J, the gap between germline ends came to 18 bases. The CDR3 sequence is 17 residues long. Germline-derived CDR1 and CDR2 are SGHDN and FVKESK. This chain's CDR3 is CASSHFRSRGVGNTIYF. In DNA, the CDR3 is TGTGCCAGCAGCCACTTCCGGAGCAGGGGAGTTGGAAACACCATATATTTT.

This clone has only a few counts. The chain employs TRBV4-3 and TRBJ2-5; 11 nucleotides line up with TRBD1. CDR1 and CDR2 (germline): LGHNA, YSLEER. This CDR3 is built from 16 residues. Trimming at V came to 0 bases and at J to 5 bases, leaving 5 bases not matched to a gene. The CDR3 spells CASSQETGTGGETQYF. The CDR3 coding sequence is TGCGCCAGCAGCCAAGAGACCGGGACAGGGGGGGAGACCCAGTACTTC.

This chain links TRBV18 with TRBJ1-5, with a weak D call TRBD1 (6 bases). Germline V gives CDR1 KGHSH, CDR2 LQKENI. The CDR3 has 14 amino acids. With 4 bases removed from V and 3 bases from J, the gap between germline ends came to 10 bases. CDR3 DNA: TGTGCCAGCTCACTACAGGGAGTCAATCAGCCCCAGCATTTT. Translation gives CASSLQGVNQPQHF.

This chain joins TRBV3-1 (or the pseudogene TRBV3-2) and TRBJ2-7; 9 bases agree with TRBD2. The junction had 11 bases not matched to a gene; V was cut back by 0 bases and J by 5 bases. The germline V gene has CDR1 LGHDT and CDR2 YNNKEL (reference sequence). The CDR3 runs to 17 residues. CDR3 region: CASSQDLLREGPHEQYF. The CDR3 DNA is TGTGCCAGCAGCCAAGATTTATTGCGGGAGGGCCCCCACGAGCAGTACTTC.

The rearrangement joins TRBV7-2 to TRBJ2-7; 9 bases match TRBD2. Trimming cost V 5 bases and J 3 bases; bases outside gene matches: 14. The CDR3 sequence is 17 residues long. Germline V gives CDR1 SGHTA, CDR2 FQGNSA. The CDR3 spells CASSIASSGVNLYEQYF. The CDR3 DNA follows: TGTGCCAGCAGCATCGCCTCTAGCGGGGTGAACCTCTACGAGCAGTACTTC.

This chain connects TRBV2 to TRBJ1-4, with 7 nucleotides matching TRBD1. This CDR3 spans 13 amino acids. Trimming at V came to 7 bases and at J to 8 bases, leaving 7 bases not matched to a gene. From germline, CDR1 is SNHLY and CDR2 FYNNEI. This CDR3 is CASKTGFREKLFF. The CDR3 nucleotides read TGTGCCAGCAAGACAGGGTTTCGAGAAAAACTGTTTTTT.

This clone has more than one count but fewer than ten. The CDR3 spells CASDADDYQPQHF. CDR3 bases: TGTGCCAGCGACGCGGATGATTATCAGCCCCAGCATTTT. The chain joins TRBV5-8 to TRBJ1-5; D is unclear. In germline, CDR1 is SGHTS, CDR2 YDEGEE. V shed 7 bases and J shed 5 bases, with 13 bases lying between them. The CDR3 totals 13 residues.

The rearrangement uses TRBV7-9 and TRBJ2-7; 12 bases match TRBD2. V gave up 5 bases and J gave up 4 bases; unmatched junction bases: 9. Germline V gene data show CDR1 as SEHNR and CDR2 as FQNEAQ (reference sequence). The CDR3 runs to 16 residues. CDR3 protein: CASSPLTSGSLYEQYF. The CDR3, as DNA: TGTGCCAGCAGCCCCTTGACTAGCGGGAGTCTGTACGAGCAGTACTTC.

Comments on this clone: Other DNA sequences in this specimen translate into the identical CDR3. The gene calls are TRBV5-1 and TRBJ2-3; TRBD2 aligns across 13 bases. J lost 1 base, V lost 4 bases, and 3 bases had no gene match. Germline V CDR1 and CDR2: SGHRS, YFSETQ. This CDR3 has 16 residues. The chain's CDR3 is CASSLGLAGGTDTQYF. CDR3 in DNA: TGCGCCAGCAGCCTCGGACTAGCGGGGGGCACAGATACGCAGTATTTT.